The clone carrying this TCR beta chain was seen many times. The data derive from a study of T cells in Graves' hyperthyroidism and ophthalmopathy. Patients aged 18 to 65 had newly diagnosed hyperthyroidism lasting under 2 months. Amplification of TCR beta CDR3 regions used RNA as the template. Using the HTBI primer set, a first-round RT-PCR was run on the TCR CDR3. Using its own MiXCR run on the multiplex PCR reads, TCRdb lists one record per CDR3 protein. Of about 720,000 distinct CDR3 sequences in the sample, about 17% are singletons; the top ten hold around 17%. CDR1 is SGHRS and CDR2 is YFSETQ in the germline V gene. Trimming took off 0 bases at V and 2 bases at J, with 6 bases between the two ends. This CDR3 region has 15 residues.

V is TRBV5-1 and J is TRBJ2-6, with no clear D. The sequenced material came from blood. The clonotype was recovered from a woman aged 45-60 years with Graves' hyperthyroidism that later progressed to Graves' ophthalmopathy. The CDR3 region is CASSLGAPGANVLTF. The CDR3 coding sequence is TGCGCCAGCAGCTTGGGGGCGCCTGGGGCCAACGTCCTGACTTTC.